The 8 T cell receptor beta chains below come from one sample, sequenced in a study of blood T cell repertoires in COVID-19. Produced via immunoSEQ multiplex PCR; TCRdb's table is partial and in-frame only. This repertoire shows 90,000 to 120,000 clones, about 89% found once; its top ten account for more than 4.5%. The sequenced sample consisted of peripheral blood. These receptors were obtained from a man between 40 and 49 years old with active or convalescent COVID-19.

The chain carries TRBV28 and TRBJ1-4, with 7 bases identical to TRBD1. V was pared by 5 bases and J by 0 bases, with 3 bases of the junction left unmatched. This CDR3 is built from 15 residues. Germline-derived CDR1 and CDR2 are MDHEN and SYDVKM. The CDR3 here is CASSQDRATNEKLFF. The CDR3 DNA sequence: TGTGCCAGCAGTCAAGACAGGGCAACTAATGAAAAACTGTTTTTT.

The chain has TRBV3-1 (or the pseudogene TRBV3-2) and TRBJ1-5; 8 bases are shared with TRBD1. The J segment lost 6 bases and the V segment lost 2 bases, leaving 3 bases of the junction unmatched. CDR3 length: 14 amino acids. Per the germline V gene, CDR1 is LGHDT and CDR2 is YNNKEL (reference sequence). Here the CDR3 DNA reads TGTGCCAGCAGCCAATCAGGGGGCGGTCAGCCCCAGCATTTT. As protein: CASSQSGGGQPQHF.

The genes are TRBV11-2 and TRBJ2-2; D unclear. With 4 bases removed from V and 5 bases from J, the gap between germline ends came to 2 bases. CDR1 is SGHAT, CDR2 FQNNGV, per germline. There are 11 residues in the CDR3. CDR3 DNA: TGTGCCAGCAGCTCAACCGGGGAGCTGTTTTTT. Protein sequence: CASSSTGELFF.

J is TRBJ2-1 and V is TRBV10-3, with 13 bases lining up with TRBD2. Losses at the gene ends were 6 bases for V and 9 bases for J; bases not matched to a gene: 2. CDR1 and CDR2 from the germline V gene are ENHRY and SYGVKD. The CDR3 is 13 residues long. CDR3 nucleotides: TGTGCCATCAGAGGACTAGCGGGAGTTGAGCAGTTCTTC. Protein sequence: CAIRGLAGVEQFF.

The chain joins TRBV6-5 to TRBJ1-5; 10 bases are shared with TRBD1. This CDR3 has 15 amino acids. The ends lost 6 bases at V and 6 bases at J; junction bases unmatched: 8. In germline, CDR1 is MNHEY, CDR2 SVGAGI. The chain's CDR3 is CASRDDRGRVQPQHF. The CDR3 DNA sequence: TGTGCCAGCAGGGATGACAGGGGGCGCGTTCAGCCCCAGCATTTT.

The chain links TRBV6-5 to TRBJ1-4, with unresolved D. CDR1 is MNHEY, CDR2 SVGAGI, per germline. The CDR3 covers 13 residues. Trimming shortened V by 7 bases and J by 3 bases, and 9 bases separated the two germline ends. The CDR3 loop reads CASMFLSNEKLFF. In DNA form, the CDR3 reads TGTGCCAGCATGTTTTTATCTAATGAAAAACTGTTTTTT.

The rearrangement links TRBV19 to TRBJ2-3, with no clear D. Germline V gene data show CDR1 as LNHDA and CDR2 as SQIVND (reference sequence). This CDR3 comprises 11 residues. V lost 3 bases, J lost 5 bases, and 3 bases lay in between. The CDR3 DNA is TGTGCCAGTAGTATCGGAGATACGCAGTATTTT. Protein product: CASSIGDTQYF.

V and J are TRBV12-3 or TRBV12-4 and TRBJ1-1, with D possibly TRBD1 on 5 matching bases. The V gene lost 3 bases and the J gene lost 7 bases, with 12 bases spanning the gap. This CDR3 is built from 13 residues. Written as DNA, the CDR3 is TGTGCCAGCAGTTTTGGGACTGCCGGTGAAGCTTTCTTT. Protein product: CASSFGTAGEAFF.